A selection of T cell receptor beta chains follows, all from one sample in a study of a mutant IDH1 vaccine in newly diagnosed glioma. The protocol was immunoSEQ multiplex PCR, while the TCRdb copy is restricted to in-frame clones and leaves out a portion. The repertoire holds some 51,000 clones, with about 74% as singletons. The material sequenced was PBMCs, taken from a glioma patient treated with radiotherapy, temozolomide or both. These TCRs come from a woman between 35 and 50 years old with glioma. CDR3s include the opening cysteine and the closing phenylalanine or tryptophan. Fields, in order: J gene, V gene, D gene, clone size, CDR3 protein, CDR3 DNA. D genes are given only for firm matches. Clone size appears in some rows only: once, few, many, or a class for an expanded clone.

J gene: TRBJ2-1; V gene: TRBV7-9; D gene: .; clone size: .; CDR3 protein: CASSGGDYNEQFF; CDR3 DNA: TGTGCCAGCAGCGGGGGAGACTACAATGAGCAGTTCTTC
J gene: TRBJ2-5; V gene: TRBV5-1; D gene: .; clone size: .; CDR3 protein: CASSLVPGAQETQYF; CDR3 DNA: TGCGCCAGCAGCTTGGTGCCAGGGGCCCAAGAGACCCAGTACTTC
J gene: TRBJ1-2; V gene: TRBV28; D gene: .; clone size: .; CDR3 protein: CASSFVSRVYGYTF; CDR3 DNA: TGTGCCAGCAGTTTTGTATCGAGAGTCTATGGCTACACCTTC
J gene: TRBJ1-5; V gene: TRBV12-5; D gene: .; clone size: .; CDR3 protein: CASGLGGDQPQHF; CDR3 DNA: TGTGCTAGTGGTTTGGGGGGGGATCAGCCCCAGCATTTT
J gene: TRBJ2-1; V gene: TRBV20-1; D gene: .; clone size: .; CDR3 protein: CSASSNEQFF; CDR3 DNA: TGCAGTGCTTCGTCAAATGAGCAGTTCTTC
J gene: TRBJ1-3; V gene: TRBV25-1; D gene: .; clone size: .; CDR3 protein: CASSEYRAGNTIYF; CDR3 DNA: TGTGCCAGCAGTGAATATCGGGCGGGAAACACCATATATTTT
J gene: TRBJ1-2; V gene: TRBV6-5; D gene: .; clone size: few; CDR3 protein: CASVGRNYGYTF; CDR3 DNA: TGTGCCAGCGTCGGCCGTAACTATGGCTACACCTTC
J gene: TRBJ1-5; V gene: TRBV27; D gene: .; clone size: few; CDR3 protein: CASGFDRSNQPQHF; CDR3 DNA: TGTGCCAGCGGATTTGACAGAAGCAATCAGCCCCAGCATTTT
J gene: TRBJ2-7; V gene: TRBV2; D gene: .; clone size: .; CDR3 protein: CASSELQAQVEQYF; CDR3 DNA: TGTGCCAGCAGTGAGCTGCAGGCGCAGGTGGAGCAGTACTTC
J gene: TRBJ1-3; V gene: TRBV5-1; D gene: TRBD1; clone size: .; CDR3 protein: CASSRGGTEGNTIYF; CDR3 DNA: TGCGCCAGCAGCCGCGGGGGGACAGAAGGAAACACCATATATTTT
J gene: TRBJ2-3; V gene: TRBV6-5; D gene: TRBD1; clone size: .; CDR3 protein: CASRGTGGWGDTQYF; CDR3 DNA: TGTGCCAGCAGGGGGACAGGGGGCTGGGGAGATACGCAGTATTTT
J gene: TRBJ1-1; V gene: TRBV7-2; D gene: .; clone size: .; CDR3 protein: CASSLRLGPEAFF; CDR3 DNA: TGTGCCAGCAGCTTAAGACTCGGGCCTGAAGCTTTCTTT
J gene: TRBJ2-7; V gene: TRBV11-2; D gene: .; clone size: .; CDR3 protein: CASSLALGAYEQYF; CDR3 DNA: TGTGCCAGCAGCTTAGCCCTGGGGGCCTACGAGCAGTACTTC
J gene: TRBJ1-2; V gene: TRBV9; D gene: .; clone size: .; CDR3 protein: CASSHPDKFNYGYTF; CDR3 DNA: TGTGCCAGCAGCCATCCTGACAAATTTAACTATGGCTACACCTTC
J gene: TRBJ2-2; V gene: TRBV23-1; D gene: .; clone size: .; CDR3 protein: CASSNIPGTRNTGELFF; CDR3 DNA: TGCGCCAGCAGCAATATTCCTGGGACACGGAACACCGGGGAGCTGTTTTTT
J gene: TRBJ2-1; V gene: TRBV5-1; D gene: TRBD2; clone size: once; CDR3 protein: CASSSTTSGYNEQFF; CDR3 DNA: TGCGCCAGCAGCTCGACGACTAGCGGATACAATGAGCAGTTCTTC
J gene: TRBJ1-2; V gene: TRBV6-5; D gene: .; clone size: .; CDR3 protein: CASSRQANYGYTF; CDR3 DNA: TGTGCCAGCAGTCGTCAAGCTAACTATGGCTACACCTTC
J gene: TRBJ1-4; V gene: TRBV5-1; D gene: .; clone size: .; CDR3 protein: CASSSTRSGEKLFF; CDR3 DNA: TGCGCCAGCAGCTCAACTCGGAGTGGCGAAAAACTGTTTTTT
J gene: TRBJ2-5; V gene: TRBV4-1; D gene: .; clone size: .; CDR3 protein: CASSQSPLARETQYF; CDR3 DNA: TGCGCCAGCAGCCAATCCCCCCTAGCCAGGGAGACCCAGTACTTC
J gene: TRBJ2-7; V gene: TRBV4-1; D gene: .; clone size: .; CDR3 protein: CASSRDTTGYEQYF; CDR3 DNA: TGCGCCAGCAGCCGGGACACCACCGGCTACGAGCAGTACTTC
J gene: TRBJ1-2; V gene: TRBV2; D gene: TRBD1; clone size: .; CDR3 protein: CASSGIGTAPNTF; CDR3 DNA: TGTGCCAGCAGTGGGATCGGGACAGCCCCAAACACTTTC
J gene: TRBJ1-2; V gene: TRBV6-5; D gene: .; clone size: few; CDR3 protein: CASSYYSGNGYTF; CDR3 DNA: TGTGCCAGCAGTTACTATTCCGGGAATGGCTACACCTTC